Included here is one T cell receptor (beta chain) sequence, with context. This sample was included in a study of T-cell memory formation after mild COVID-19. Using its own MiXCR run on the 5' RACE reads, TCRdb lists one record per CDR3 protein. The sample holds under 550,000 distinct CDR3 sequences, around a sixth seen once. The CDR3 runs 16 residues. V shed 1 base and J 4 bases; nucleotides not matched to a gene: 5. Source material: PBMCs or a T cell subset sorted from them (not recorded which). V usage is TRBV12-3 or TRBV12-4 and J usage is TRBJ2-5; 11 nucleotides align to TRBD1. This TCR was sampled from an adult woman who had mild COVID-19 (a few samples of this study predate the infection). Cell type and time point are not known. The CDR3 loop is CASSLVGQGDGETQYF. The CDR3 DNA follows: TGTGCCAGCAGTTTAGTGGGACAGGGGGATGGAGAGACCCAGTACTTC.